The 11 T cell receptor beta chains below come from one sample, sequenced in a study of cytomegalovirus exposure and HLA in healthy donors. The PCR ran on 60 Vbeta and 13 Jbeta primers. Using immunoSEQ multiplex PCR, the repertoire was profiled, and TCRdb retains in-frame clones only, with some absent. The table records roughly 72,000 clones, around two thirds of them present only once. The sample was PBMCs. These receptors were taken from a human donor in good health.

The rearrangement links TRBV11-2 to TRBJ2-1; D is possibly TRBD2 (6 bases). Germline lookup yields CDR1 SGHAT and CDR2 FQNNGV. V shed 1 base and J shed 2 bases, with 6 bases lying between them. This CDR3 comprises 14 residues. CDR3 coding DNA: TGTGCCAGCAGCTTAGGGAGGGCCTACAATGAGCAGTTCTTC. Translating it yields CASSLGRAYNEQFF.

The chain couples TRBV5-1 to TRBJ2-1, with D maybe TRBD1 (6 bases). This CDR3 has 15 amino acids. Trimming took 4 bases from V and 8 from J, leaving 19 bases between them. Germline assignment: CDR1 SGHRS and CDR2 YFSETQ. CDR3 in amino acids: CASSKNREMYYEQFF. For the CDR3, the DNA is TGCGCCAGCAGCAAGAACAGGGAAATGTACTATGAGCAGTTCTTC.

The chain couples TRBV30 to TRBJ1-4, with 7 bases lining up with TRBD1. Losses at the gene ends were 1 base for V and 8 bases for J; bases not matched to a gene: 10. This CDR3 contains 15 residues. The germline V gene has CDR1 GTSNPN and CDR2 SVGIG (reference sequence). The DNA for the CDR3 is TGTGCCTGGAGTGGCGGGGCAGGGGGGAACGAAAAACTGTTTTTT. Its protein is CAWSGGAGGNEKLFF. The variable domain in full, with the rest retrieved from reference TRBV30 and TRBJ1-4, is SQTIHQWPATLVQPVGSPLSLECTVEGTSNPNLYWYRQAAGRGLQLLFYSVGIGQISSEVPQNLSASRPQDRQFILSSKKLLLSDSGFYLCAWSGGAGGNEKLFFGSGTQLSVL.

This chain links TRBV5-6 with TRBJ2-1, with no clear D. The V end was cut by 0 bases, the J end by 0 bases, with 4 bases between. Germline values: CDR1 SGHDT, CDR2 YYEEEE. CDR3 size: 14 residues. CDR3 loop: CASSLGSSYNEQFF. The CDR3 region has the DNA TGTGCCAGCAGCTTGGGCAGCTCCTACAATGAGCAGTTCTTC.

The chain links TRBV28 to TRBJ1-3; D is undetermined. V lost 2 bases to trimming and J lost 2 bases, with 7 bases between them. The V gene's germline CDR1 is MDHEN and CDR2 SYDVKM. There are 14 residues in the CDR3. The CDR3 nucleotides are TGTGCCAGCAGTTTAAAGGGAGCTGGAAACACCATATATTTT. It yields the protein CASSLKGAGNTIYF.

Turning to this clone: The identical CDR3 is also encoded by other nucleotide sequences in the sample. The rearrangement joins TRBV6-5 to TRBJ2-7; a possible D gene is TRBD2 (5 bases). This CDR3 is 14 amino acids long. From germline, CDR1 is MNHEY and CDR2 SVGAGI. The V end lost 5 bases, the J end lost 2 bases, and 13 bases lay between the germline ends. In DNA, the CDR3 is TGTGCCAGCAGTCCCAGTTTCGGGACCTACGAGCAGTACTTC. Protein product: CASSPSFGTYEQYF.

The J gene is TRBJ2-5, the V gene TRBV5-6; perhaps TRBD2 as D (5 bases). The CDR3 is 13 residues long. Germline V CDR1 and CDR2: SGHDT, YYEEEE. Between the trimmed V and J ends, which lost 4 bases and 0 bases, there was a span of 7 bases. The CDR3 DNA sequence: TGTGCCAGCAGCCGGACTTACCAAGAGACCCAGTACTTC. As protein: CASSRTYQETQYF.

J is TRBJ2-6 and V is TRBV28; 9 nucleotides align to TRBD1. The CDR3 totals 20 residues. Trimming removed 5 bases from V and 2 bases from J; junction bases left unmatched: 16. In germline, CDR1 is MDHEN, CDR2 SYDVKM. The chain's CDR3 is CASSSSRLQGAAPGANVLTF. DNA of the CDR3: TGTGCCAGCAGTAGTTCCCGTCTACAGGGGGCGGCCCCTGGGGCCAACGTCCTGACTTTC.

Here the CDR3 DNA reads TGTGCCAGCAGCTCGCCTAGCGGGAGCTCCTACGAGCAGTACTTC. Amino acids: CASSSPSGSSYEQYF. The chain couples TRBV7-8 to TRBJ2-7; TRBD2 aligns across 10 bases. Germline loops: CDR1 SGHVS, CDR2 FQNEAQ. The junction had 3 bases not matched to a gene; V was cut back by 4 bases and J by 0 bases. The CDR3 runs to 15 residues.

This clone was seen a single time. The chain couples TRBV4-1 to TRBJ2-5; D gene uncertain. V was trimmed by 1 base and J by 1 base, leaving 4 bases between them. Germline CDR1 is MGHRA and CDR2 is YSYEKL. This CDR3 has 13 amino acids. The CDR3 is CASSQAVQETQYF. CDR3 bases: TGCGCCAGCAGCCAAGCGGTCCAAGAGACCCAGTACTTC.

The chain is built from TRBV9 and TRBJ2-1; D is undetermined. Germline V gives CDR1 SGDLS, CDR2 YYNGEE. This CDR3 spans 14 amino acids. Trimming left V 3 bases short and J 6 bases short, with 13 bases between. The CDR3 is CASSARQATNEQFF. CDR3 bases: TGTGCCAGCAGCGCCCGACAAGCCACCAATGAGCAGTTCTTC.